The 32 T cell receptor beta chains below were found in one sample sequenced in a study of T cell responses to AZD1222 COVID-19 vaccine. Here immunoSEQ multiplex PCR was the method, and the copy in TCRdb shows in-frame clones only, minus some. The table lists about 81,000 clones, over 75% of them singletons. The starting material was peripheral blood, obtained 28 days after the second AZD1222 dose. These receptors were obtained from an adult who received the AZD1222 COVID-19 vaccine.

The rearrangement links TRBV28 to TRBJ1-6; 7 positions match TRBD1. Germline trimming cut 6 bases from V and 5 bases from J; bases unmatched to any gene: 10. Germline loops: CDR1 MDHEN, CDR2 SYDVKM. The CDR3 consists of 16 residues. The chain's CDR3 is CASSLLGTENNSPLHF. The DNA of the CDR3 is TGTGCCAGCAGCCTATTGGGGACAGAGAATAATTCACCCCTCCACTTT.

The CDR3 region is CSVSDRVNTEAFF. CDR3 DNA sequence: TGCAGCGTTTCGGACAGGGTGAACACTGAAGCTTTCTTT. The V call is TRBV29-1, the J call TRBJ1-1, with 8 bases lining up with TRBD1. This CDR3 comprises 13 residues. Unmatched junction bases numbered 2, after V lost 5 bases and J lost 0 bases. The germline V gene has CDR1 SQVTM and CDR2 ANQGSEA.

The rearrangement uses TRBV7-9 and TRBJ2-3; no definite D call. The CDR3 has 12 residues. The ends were cut back, 2 bases at V and 7 bases at J, with 7 bases in the middle. Germline V CDR1 and CDR2: SEHNR, FQNEAQ (reference sequence). CDR3: CASSLPDYTQYF. The CDR3 DNA reads as TGTGCCAGCAGCTTACCGGATTATACGCAGTATTTT.

The chain couples TRBV4-1 to TRBJ1-3; 7 bases align to TRBD1. The V gene end was trimmed by 5 bases and the J gene end by 0 bases; junction bases not matched to a gene: 7. Germline V lookup: CDR1 MGHRA, CDR2 YSYEKL. The CDR3 is made up of 16 amino acids. CDR3 amino acids: CASSFGGTASGNTIYF. CDR3 DNA sequence: TGCGCCAGCAGCTTTGGGGGGACAGCCTCTGGAAACACCATATATTTT.

The chain has TRBV6-5 and TRBJ1-1; the match to TRBD1 covers 9 bases. The CDR3 has 15 amino acids. Germline CDR1 is MNHEY and CDR2 is SVGAGI. J gave up 5 bases and V 5 bases, and 9 bases lay outside the gene matches. As DNA, the CDR3 is TGTGCCAGCAGTAGCTCGGGACAGGGCCGGACTGAAGCTTTCTTT. Its translation: CASSSSGQGRTEAFF.

The chain joins TRBV7-3 to TRBJ1-1; 7 nucleotides line up with TRBD1. This CDR3 is built from 13 residues. The trim removed 5 bases at V and 10 bases at J, leaving 10 bases unmatched. In germline, CDR1 is SGHTA, CDR2 FQGTGA. CDR3 sequence: CASSNRDSLGAFF. CDR3 DNA sequence: TGTGCCAGCAGCAACAGGGACAGCCTGGGAGCTTTCTTT.

The chain employs TRBV7-9 and TRBJ2-6, with a weak D call TRBD1 (6 bases). Germline CDR1 reads SEHNR; CDR2 reads FQNEAQ (reference sequence). The CDR3 contains 15 residues. The V end lost 5 bases, the J end lost 4 bases, and 12 bases lay between the germline ends. This CDR3 reads CASSVTGTGANVLTF. The CDR3 nucleotides are TGTGCCAGCAGCGTCACAGGGACCGGGGCCAACGTCCTGACTTTC.

This chain links TRBV5-5 with TRBJ1-6; 11 bases agree with TRBD1. The CDR3 is made up of 15 amino acids. The junction had 2 bases not matched to a gene; V was cut back by 0 bases and J by 9 bases. In germline, CDR1 is SGHKS, CDR2 YYEKEE (reference sequence). CDR3: CASSLGGQGASPLHF. The CDR3 DNA sequence: TGTGCCAGCAGCTTGGGCGGACAGGGGGCTTCACCCCTCCACTTT.

The genes are TRBV5-4 and TRBJ2-3, with a tentative D call TRBD1 (5 bases). Germline lookup yields CDR1 SGHNT and CDR2 YYREEE (reference sequence). The V end was cut by 0 bases, the J end by 4 bases, with 6 bases between. The CDR3 runs 13 residues. CDR3 bases: TGTGCCAGCAGCTTGGCAGGGCCAGATACGCAGTATTTT. Protein sequence: CASSLAGPDTQYF.

The chain couples TRBV5-6 to TRBJ1-3; D perhaps matches TRBD1 (6 bases). V lost 4 bases, J lost 0 bases, and 14 bases lay in between. This CDR3 is built from 16 residues. Germline CDR1 is SGHDT and CDR2 is YYEEEE. The CDR3 spells CASSRGDRRSGNTIYF. In nucleotides, the CDR3 is TGTGCCAGCAGCCGGGGCGACAGGCGCTCTGGAAACACCATATATTTT.

This clone was picked up a small number of times. This chain links TRBV6-2 or TRBV6-3 with TRBJ1-2; maybe TRBD1 (5 bases). The V gene's germline CDR1 is MNHEY and CDR2 SVGEGT. CDR3 length equals 12 residues. Trimming left V 5 bases short and J 7 bases short, with 11 bases between. The CDR3 DNA reads as TGTGCCAGCAGTGGGGACCCTATTGGCTACACCTTC. Its translation: CASSGDPIGYTF.

V is TRBV5-8 and J is TRBJ1-2; 10 positions match TRBD1. CDR1 is SGHTS, CDR2 YDEGEE, per germline. The CDR3 is made up of 14 amino acids. V dropped 4 bases and J dropped 7; count of bases not matched to a gene: 7. The CDR3 sequence is CASSPGTGVGGYTF. In DNA form, the CDR3 reads TGTGCCAGCAGCCCCGGGACAGGGGTGGGTGGCTACACCTTC. The full variable domain, in which reference TRBV5-8 and TRBJ1-2 provide the parts outside the CDR3, is EAGVTQSPTHLIKTRGQQATLRCSPISGHTSVYWYQQALGLGLQFLLWYDEGEERNRGNFPPRFSGRQFPNYSSELNVNALELEDSALYLCASSPGTGVGGYTFGSGTRLTVV.

This chain joins TRBV6-5 and TRBJ1-6; 8 nucleotides agree with TRBD1. The CDR3 runs 15 residues. V dropped 2 bases and J dropped 8; count of bases not matched to a gene: 5. Germline-derived CDR1 and CDR2 are MNHEY and SVGAGI. The DNA for the CDR3 is TGTGCCAGCAGTTACCAGGACAGGGCTGATTCACCCCTCCACTTT. It codes for CASSYQDRADSPLHF.

The chain carries TRBV28 and TRBJ1-5; 7 nucleotides align to TRBD1. This CDR3 is 14 amino acids long. V trimming: 11 bases; J trimming: 7 bases; junction bases outside the gene matches: 14. The germline gives CDR1 MDHEN, CDR2 SYDVKM. The DNA for the CDR3 is TGTGCCGGGATTGGACAGGATCAGACACAGCCCCAGCATTTT. This gives the protein CAGIGQDQTQPQHF.

About this clone: Relative to the germline gene, one junction end is altered; a read error may explain this. The chain recombines TRBV7-7 with TRBJ2-6; possibly TRBD1 for D (6 bases). From germline, CDR1 is SSHAT and CDR2 FNYEAQ (reference sequence). There are 14 residues in the CDR3. CDR3 nucleotide sequence: TGTGCTAGCAGCCAGGGGCCTGGGGCCAACGTCCTGACTTTC. Translated: CASSQGPGANVLTF.

V usage is TRBV12-3 or TRBV12-4 and J usage is TRBJ2-7; D is unresolved. Trimming took 1 base from V and 3 from J, leaving 7 bases between them. There are 13 residues in the CDR3. CDR3 in DNA: TGTGCCAGCAGTTTAGAACACTACTACGAGCAGTACTTC. Its translation: CASSLEHYYEQYF.

This clone was observed a handful of times. V usage is TRBV28 and J usage is TRBJ1-4; unclear D gene. Trimming stripped 2 bases from V and 8 bases from J, with 12 bases between. The CDR3 has 14 residues. Per germline, CDR1 MDHEN and CDR2 SYDVKM. The CDR3, as DNA: TGTGCCAGCAGTTTAAGGCTAAGCGGGGAAAAACTGTTTTTT. Protein sequence: CASSLRLSGEKLFF.

The CDR3 sequence: CASDPGKIYGYTF. CDR3 DNA: TGTGCTTCTGACCCGGGGAAAATCTATGGCTACACCTTC. The V call is TRBV19, the J call TRBJ1-2; D ambiguous. CDR1 is LNHDA, CDR2 SQIVND, per germline (reference sequence). The CDR3 spans 13 residues.

This chain connects TRBV3-1 (or the pseudogene TRBV3-2) to TRBJ2-2, with D perhaps TRBD1 or TRBD2 (6 bases each). This CDR3 comprises 16 residues. CDR1 is LGHDT and CDR2 is YNNKEL in the germline V gene (reference sequence). The ends were cut back, 3 bases at V and 0 bases at J, with 11 bases in the middle. The CDR3 nucleotides read TGTGCCAGCAGCCATGTGGGGGGCCCGAACACCGGGGAGCTGTTTTTT. Translated: CASSHVGGPNTGELFF.

The V gene is TRBV28, the J gene TRBJ2-2; perhaps D is TRBD1 or TRBD2 (7 bases each). This CDR3 is built from 15 residues. The V and J ends lost 6 bases and 4 bases respectively, with 15 bases between them. Germline V CDR1 and CDR2: MDHEN, SYDVKM. The CDR3 region is CASRGGTVGTGELFF. CDR3 sequence (DNA): TGTGCCAGCAGGGGGGGGACAGTCGGCACCGGGGAGCTGTTTTTT.

The rearrangement joins TRBV19 to TRBJ2-3, with 10 bases aligning to TRBD2. The V gene end was trimmed by 7 bases and the J gene end by 2 bases; junction bases not matched to a gene: 15. This CDR3 has 18 amino acids. Germline V CDR1 and CDR2: LNHDA, SQIVND (reference sequence). The DNA for the CDR3 is TGTGCCAGTACTCCCATACGGGGAGCGGGGGGGTTCACAGATACGCAGTATTTT. Amino acids: CASTPIRGAGGFTDTQYF.

A few counts support this clone. The gene calls are TRBV27 and TRBJ1-5; 7 bases align to TRBD1. Germline V gene data show CDR1 as MNHEY and CDR2 as SMNVEV (reference sequence). The V gene end was trimmed by 5 bases and the J gene end by 2 bases; junction bases not matched to a gene: 6. The CDR3 covers 15 residues. The CDR3 loop reads CASSVDRVRNQPQHF. The DNA for the CDR3 is TGTGCCAGCAGTGTCGACAGGGTTCGCAATCAGCCCCAGCATTTT.

The CDR3 spells CATSRGRLSSNQPQHF. CDR3 bases: TGTGCCACCAGCAGAGGCCGGTTGTCTAGCAATCAGCCCCAGCATTTT. V usage is TRBV15 and J usage is TRBJ1-5; D ambiguous. V lost 1 base and J lost 0, with 10 bases in between. The germline gives CDR1 LNHNV, CDR2 YYDKDF (reference sequence). The CDR3 has 16 amino acids.

The chain carries TRBV11-1 and TRBJ2-1; 9 bases fit TRBD1. Trimming took 6 bases from V and 3 from J; bases not matched to a gene: 6. In germline, CDR1 is SGHAT, CDR2 FQDESV (reference sequence). The CDR3 runs to 15 residues. The CDR3: CASSPGTGLYNEQFF. DNA of the CDR3: TGTGCCAGCAGTCCCGGGACAGGGCTCTACAATGAGCAGTTCTTC.

J is TRBJ1-1 and V is TRBV27; TRBD1 is a possible D gene (6 bases). The germline V and J ends were trimmed by 0 bases and 1 base, with 9 bases remaining between them. Germline loops: CDR1 MNHEY, CDR2 SMNVEV (reference sequence). CDR3 length equals 15 residues. The CDR3 reads CASSLSRGGNTEAFF. CDR3 coding DNA: TGTGCCAGCAGTTTATCAAGGGGGGGGAACACTGAAGCTTTCTTT.

The chain couples TRBV4-1 to TRBJ2-1; TRBD2 agrees at 7 bases. Germline V gene data show CDR1 as MGHRA and CDR2 as YSYEKL. V shed 4 bases and J 3 bases; nucleotides not matched to a gene: 9. The CDR3 totals 16 residues. CDR3 loop: CASSPYLAGDYNEQFF. CDR3 in DNA: TGCGCCAGCAGCCCCTATTTGGCGGGGGACTACAATGAGCAGTTCTTC.

The rearrangement joins TRBV6-1 to TRBJ1-5; 7 bases are a match to TRBD1. V gave up 2 bases and J gave up 2 bases; unmatched junction bases: 6. This CDR3 contains 16 residues. From germline, CDR1 is MNHNS and CDR2 SASEGT. CDR3 region: CASSEQGGYGNQPQHF. CDR3 sequence (DNA): TGTGCCAGCAGTGAACAGGGGGGGTATGGCAATCAGCCCCAGCATTTT.

J is TRBJ1-4 and V is TRBV14; D gene unclear. The V gene's germline CDR1 is SGHDN and CDR2 FVKESK. The germline V and J ends were trimmed by 5 bases and 7 bases, with 11 bases remaining between them. CDR3 length: 13 residues. DNA for the CDR3: TGTGCCAGCAGCTCTAACCTAGGTGAAAAACTGTTTTTT. Its translation is CASSSNLGEKLFF.

This clone was counted a few times. The chain is built from TRBV10-3 and TRBJ1-2; D is perhaps TRBD1 (6 bases). V lost 8 bases to trimming and J lost 8 bases, with 21 bases between them. The CDR3 consists of 14 residues. CDR1 is ENHRY, CDR2 SYGVKD, per germline. CDR3 region: CAIGGALGIEGYTF. CDR3 DNA sequence: TGTGCCATCGGGGGGGCGCTGGGGATCGAGGGCTACACCTTC.

For the CDR3, the DNA is TGTGCCACCAGCAGAGGGTTAACTAGGACAGGGGTTCCCGGGGAGCTGTTTTTT. Its translation: CATSRGLTRTGVPGELFF. This chain connects TRBV15 to TRBJ2-2; 9 bases match TRBD1. The junction had 12 bases not matched to a gene; V was cut back by 1 base and J by 6 bases. Germline CDR1 LNHNV, CDR2 YYDKDF (reference sequence). CDR3 length: 18 amino acids. The variable domain in full, with the rest retrieved from reference TRBV15 and TRBJ2-2, is DAMVIQNPRYQVTQFGKPVTLSCSQTLNHNVMYWYQQKSSQAPKLLFHYYDKDFNNEADTPDNFQSRRPNTSFCFLDIRSPGLGDTAMYLCATSRGLTRTGVPGELFFGEGSRLTVL.

Details on this clone: In the same sample, other DNA sequences code for this CDR3. The chain carries TRBV5-1 and TRBJ1-3; D might be TRBD1 (5 bases). Germline CDR1 is SGHRS and CDR2 is YFSETQ. The CDR3 is 15 amino acids. V dropped 4 bases and J dropped 0 bases, with 11 bases sitting between them. The CDR3 protein is CASSLGGSSGNTIYF. The CDR3 DNA reads as TGCGCCAGCAGCCTGGGGGGTAGCTCTGGAAACACCATATATTTT.

The V and J genes are TRBV3-1 (or the pseudogene TRBV3-2) and TRBJ1-2; D is unclear. Germline V lookup: CDR1 LGHDT, CDR2 YNNKEL (reference sequence). V was shortened by 1 base and J by 8 bases, with 11 bases between the two germline ends. The CDR3 contains 13 residues. The CDR3 nucleotides are TGTGCCAGCAGCCAAGGGGTTTCCTCGGGCTACACCTTC. This sequence encodes CASSQGVSSGYTF.